One and the same sample provided the 13 T cell receptor beta chains below, sequenced in a study of shared clonotypes between healthy human individuals. Sequenced by immunoSEQ multiplex PCR; TCRdb stores in-frame clones only, minus some. The table shows about 1.1 million clones, with 60% to 80% occurring only once. Sample: memory CD4+ T cells from PBMCs. Subset specified: CD45RA-negative fraction. The origin of the receptors is a young man in good health. Some clones in this sample may be carry-over from other donors' samples.

The rearrangement joins TRBV6-1 to TRBJ1-5; D remains ambiguous. Germline loops: CDR1 MNHNS, CDR2 SASEGT. V was shortened by 7 bases and J by 3 bases, with 13 bases between the two germline ends. CDR3 length equals 14 residues. The CDR3 reads CASIQDRTNQPQHF. The CDR3, as DNA: TGTGCCAGCATCCAGGACCGGACCAATCAGCCCCAGCATTTT.

V usage is TRBV9 and J usage is TRBJ2-2, with D hard to call. V lost 0 bases and J 7 bases, leaving 10 bases between the germline ends. Germline V CDR1 and CDR2: SGDLS, YYNGEE. The CDR3 length is 14 residues. The CDR3 loop is CASSVVPVGGELFF. CDR3 bases: TGTGCCAGCAGCGTAGTCCCAGTGGGCGGGGAGCTGTTTTTT.

This clone was counted once. The genes are TRBV4-3 and TRBJ2-7; 9 bases align to TRBD1. CDR1 is LGHNA and CDR2 is YSLEER in the germline V gene. After removal of 5 bases from V and 6 bases from J, the junction contained 14 bases not matched to a gene. The CDR3 length is 16 residues. DNA for the CDR3: TGCGCCAGCAGCAAGCAGACCGGGACAGGGACCGCCGAGCAGTACTTC. Its protein is CASSKQTGTGTAEQYF.

The chain couples TRBV2 to TRBJ2-1; 11 nucleotides match TRBD2. V trimming: 6 bases; J trimming: 8 bases; junction bases outside the gene matches: 6. CDR3 length equals 14 residues. The V gene's germline CDR1 is SNHLY and CDR2 FYNNEI. CDR3 residues: CASRPGLAVHEQFF. In DNA form, the CDR3 reads TGTGCCAGCAGGCCGGGACTAGCGGTACATGAGCAGTTCTTC.

The chain recombines TRBV29-1 with TRBJ1-5; 9 nucleotides agree with TRBD1. The V and J ends lost 7 bases and 5 bases, in that order; junction bases with no gene match: 6. From germline, CDR1 is SQVTM and CDR2 ANQGSEA. CDR3 length: 13 amino acids. CDR3 sequence (DNA): TGCAGCGCCCGGGACAGGGCTGATCAGCCCCAGCATTTT. Translation gives CSARDRADQPQHF.

The chain is built from TRBV6-5 and TRBJ2-5; TRBD1 agrees at 8 bases. CDR3 size: 14 residues. Losses at the gene ends were 6 bases for V and 5 bases for J; bases not matched to a gene: 8. CDR1 MNHEY and CDR2 SVGAGI come from the germline V gene. This chain's CDR3 is CASRHRQGQETQYF. The CDR3 DNA follows: TGTGCCAGCAGACACCGACAGGGGCAGGAGACCCAGTACTTC.

The CDR3: CASRLTGNGNSPLHF. CDR3 sequence (DNA): TGTGCCAGCAGACTGACAGGGAACGGAAATTCACCCCTCCACTTT. V usage is TRBV6-5 and J usage is TRBJ1-6; 7 nucleotides align to TRBD1. The V and J ends lost 6 bases and 7 bases, in that order; junction bases with no gene match: 9. The CDR3 loop spans 15 amino acids. The germline V gene has CDR1 MNHEY and CDR2 SVGAGI.

The rearrangement joins TRBV6-5 to TRBJ1-1; D may be TRBD1 (6 bases). V shed 6 bases and J shed 7 bases, with 18 bases lying between them. The germline V gene encodes CDR1 MNHEY and CDR2 SVGAGI. The length of the CDR3 is 14 residues. This CDR3 reads CASSHLGGGFEAFF. The DNA of the CDR3 is TGTGCCAGCAGCCACCTGGGGGGGGGCTTTGAAGCTTTCTTT.

Here the CDR3 reads CASSVGSSSYNEQFF. The CDR3 DNA follows: TGTGCCAGCAGCGTCGGGAGTAGCTCCTACAATGAGCAGTTCTTC. V and J are TRBV9 and TRBJ2-1, with D perhaps matching TRBD2 (6 bases). Germline V CDR1 and CDR2: SGDLS, YYNGEE. Trimming pared 2 bases from V and 0 bases from J, leaving 9 bases between. The CDR3 covers 15 residues.

CDR3 nucleotide sequence: TGCGCCAGCAGCCGATCGAAGGCGCGGGGGGACCTCTACGAGCAGTACTTC. It is translated as CASSRSKARGDLYEQYF. The chain uses TRBV4-1 and TRBJ2-7; 8 nucleotides match TRBD2. Germline V CDR1 and CDR2: MGHRA, YSYEKL. The length of the CDR3 is 17 residues. The V gene end was trimmed by 4 bases and the J gene end by 3 bases; junction bases not matched to a gene: 14.

In its sample, this clone was seen a few times. The chain couples TRBV27 to TRBJ1-2; TRBD1 is a possible D gene (6 bases). The V end lost 6 bases, the J end lost 4 bases, and 18 bases lay between the germline ends. CDR3 length equals 15 residues. Germline V gene data show CDR1 as MNHEY and CDR2 as SMNVEV (reference sequence). The CDR3 protein is CASRVAGARGYGYTF. CDR3 nucleotide sequence: TGTGCCAGCAGAGTAGCAGGGGCGCGGGGCTATGGCTACACCTTC.

The rearrangement joins TRBV27 to TRBJ2-1; the D gene could be TRBD1 or TRBD2 (7 bases each). Germline V gene data show CDR1 as MNHEY and CDR2 as SMNVEV (reference sequence). Trimming pared 1 base from V and 7 bases from J, leaving 17 bases between. The CDR3 has 16 residues. CDR3 DNA: TGTGCCAGCAGTTTATATTTAACCCAGGGGGGGAATGAGCAGTTCTTC. The encoded protein is CASSLYLTQGGNEQFF.

The chain joins TRBV6-1 to TRBJ1-2; no reliable D call. CDR3 length: 13 residues. With 6 bases removed from V and 8 bases from J, the gap between germline ends came to 16 bases. Germline V gene data show CDR1 as MNHNS and CDR2 as SASEGT. The CDR3 is CASRSGPPRGYTF. The CDR3 coding sequence is TGTGCCAGCAGATCTGGACCGCCTAGAGGCTACACCTTC.